This T cell receptor (beta chain) derives from a study of blood T cell repertoires in COVID-19. Study details: Sites in the United States, Italy and Spain provided acute and convalescent COVID-19 samples.

Germline values: CDR1 LGHDT, CDR2 YNNKEL (reference sequence). The V gene lost 4 bases and the J gene lost 10 bases, with 10 bases spanning the gap. The CDR3 consists of 12 residues. Original methodology: Researchers report that nucleated cell counts were estimated from reference gene primer amplification. Sequenced by immunoSEQ multiplex PCR; TCRdb stores in-frame clones only, minus some. D and trimming come from the DNA, and the V and J calls and clone size come from that table. The table includes roughly 100,000 clones, approximately 89% detected once. The material sequenced was peripheral blood. The TCR originated in an elderly man with acute or convalescent COVID-19. This sequence joins TRBV3-1 (or the pseudogene TRBV3-2) and TRBJ1-4, with D uncertain. CDR3 amino acids: CASSLGGSKLFF. The CDR3 nucleotides are TGTGCCAGCAGCCTCGGAGGATCAAAACTGTTTTTT.